The 14 T cell receptor beta chains reported below all come from one sample, sequenced in a study of technical replicates of blood from several donors. This table comes from immunoSEQ multiplex PCR, and its TCRdb copy is limited to in-frame clones, with some not included. The sample includes about 75,000 clones, 97% of them seen just once. The sequenced material came from T cells isolated from PBMCs. Every receptor here comes from a human donor in good health.

The chain recombines TRBV5-1 with TRBJ2-1; 7 nucleotides match TRBD1. Per the germline V gene, CDR1 is SGHRS and CDR2 is YFSETQ. This CDR3 region has 16 residues. The V segment lost 2 bases and the J segment 0 bases; nucleotides outside the gene matches: 5. The CDR3 spells CASSFSGTDSYNEQFF. DNA of the CDR3: TGCGCCAGCAGCTTCTCCGGGACAGACTCCTACAATGAGCAGTTCTTC.

This chain uses TRBV7-2 with TRBJ1-2; TRBD1 agrees at 7 bases. The junction had 12 bases not matched to a gene; V was cut back by 5 bases and J by 3 bases. The CDR3 is 16 residues long. Germline CDR1 SGHTA, CDR2 FQGNSA. CDR3 loop: CASSPTTGTLDYGYTF. The CDR3 nucleotides read TGTGCCAGCAGCCCGACGACAGGGACCCTTGACTATGGCTACACCTTC.

The J gene is TRBJ2-5, the V gene TRBV5-6; 13 bases line up with TRBD2. Losses at the gene ends were 7 bases for V and 4 bases for J; bases not matched to a gene: 10. CDR1 and CDR2 (germline): SGHDT, YYEEEE. The length of the CDR3 is 16 residues. This CDR3 is CASGRMGLAGIETQYF. The CDR3 nucleotides are TGTGCCAGCGGTAGAATGGGACTAGCGGGAATAGAGACCCAGTACTTC.

The genes are TRBV28 and TRBJ1-1; 7 bases line up with TRBD1. Germline CDR1 is MDHEN and CDR2 is SYDVKM. The CDR3 has 11 residues. Germline trimming cut 8 bases from V and 11 bases from J; bases unmatched to any gene: 8. This CDR3 reads CASGDRDLAFF. DNA of the CDR3: TGTGCCAGCGGAGACAGGGATTTGGCTTTCTTT.

The chain combines TRBV6-1 with TRBJ2-2; 7 nucleotides agree with TRBD2. V gave up 0 bases and J gave up 4 bases; unmatched junction bases: 11. This CDR3 has 18 amino acids. The germline gives CDR1 MNHNS, CDR2 SASEGT. CDR3 in amino acids: CASSEAFYRREFTGELFF. The CDR3 bases are TGTGCCAGCAGTGAAGCCTTCTATCGGCGGGAGTTCACCGGGGAGCTGTTTTTT.

The rearrangement uses TRBV4-2 and TRBJ2-5; 9 nucleotides line up with TRBD1. The CDR3 is made up of 16 amino acids. V trimming: 1 base; J trimming: 5 bases; junction bases outside the gene matches: 8. Germline loops: CDR1 LGHNA, CDR2 YNFKEQ. CDR3 sequence: CASSQGPTGGSETQYF. The CDR3 DNA follows: TGTGCCAGCAGCCAAGGCCCGACAGGGGGAAGTGAGACCCAGTACTTC.

V is TRBV7-2 and J is TRBJ1-1; TRBD1 matches at 7 bases. Germline trimming cut 4 bases from V and 10 bases from J; bases unmatched to any gene: 6. Germline CDR1 SGHTA, CDR2 FQGNSA. This CDR3 has 12 residues. This CDR3 is CASSYFRQGAFF. The DNA of the CDR3 is TGTGCCAGCAGCTACTTTAGACAGGGAGCTTTCTTT.

The gene calls are TRBV5-4 and TRBJ2-7; 9 positions agree with TRBD1. Germline V gene data show CDR1 as SGHNT and CDR2 as YYREEE (reference sequence). The CDR3 loop spans 14 amino acids. The V gene end was trimmed by 2 bases and the J gene end by 4 bases; junction bases not matched to a gene: 4. The CDR3 DNA reads TGTGCCAGCAGCTTCGTACAGGGGGCTTACGAGCAGTACTTC. As protein: CASSFVQGAYEQYF.

The V call is TRBV5-1, the J call TRBJ2-3; D gene ambiguous. Trimming left V 1 base short and J 4 bases short, with 4 bases between. The CDR3 runs 12 residues. CDR1 is SGHRS, CDR2 YFSETQ, per germline. DNA of the CDR3: TGCGCCAGCAGCTTGAACTCAGATACGCAGTATTTT. This gives the protein CASSLNSDTQYF.

As for this clone: The junction departs from germline at one end; a sequencing error may be responsible. The chain has TRBV7-7 and TRBJ2-5; 10 positions agree with TRBD2. The CDR3 runs to 19 residues. Per the germline V gene, CDR1 is SSHAT and CDR2 is FNYEAQ (reference sequence). As DNA, the CDR3 is TGTGCTAGCAGCTTAGCGTATTCTAGCGGGGGCCTCATTCAAGAGACCCAGTACTTC. Translating gives CASSLAYSSGGLIQETQYF. The complete variable domain, with remaining parts taken from reference TRBV7-7 and TRBJ2-5, reads GAGVSQSPRYKVTKRGQDVTLRCDPISSHATLYWYQQALGQGPEFLTYFNYEAQPDKSGLPSDRFSAERPEGSISTLTIQRTEQRDSAMYRCASSLAYSSGGLIQETQYFGPGTRLLVL.

V gene TRBV29-1 combines with J gene TRBJ2-7; D is undetermined. V lost 4 bases and J lost 3, with 10 bases in between. Germline lookup yields CDR1 SQVTM and CDR2 ANQGSEA. This CDR3 is 12 amino acids long. CDR3 sequence reads: CSVVGSGYEQYF. The CDR3 coding sequence is TGCAGCGTTGTGGGCTCCGGCTACGAGCAGTACTTC.

The chain joins TRBV13 to TRBJ2-5; TRBD2 matches 7 bases. Germline CDR1 and CDR2: PRHDT and FYEKMQ (reference sequence). Trimming took 5 bases from V and 5 from J; bases not matched to a gene: 8. The CDR3 totals 14 residues. The DNA of the CDR3 is TGTGCCAGCAGCCCCATGGCGGGAGACGAGACCCAGTACTTC. Protein product: CASSPMAGDETQYF.

The rearrangement uses TRBV15 and TRBJ1-2; TRBD1 matches 7 bases. V was clipped by 1 base and J by 4 bases; unmatched bases: 3. CDR3 length: 14 amino acids. The V gene's germline CDR1 is LNHNV and CDR2 YYDKDF (reference sequence). CDR3 in amino acids: CATSRGDSFYGYTF. CDR3 coding DNA: TGTGCCACCAGCAGAGGGGACAGTTTCTATGGCTACACCTTC.

The chain carries TRBV29-1 and TRBJ1-1; TRBD1 is a possible D gene (6 bases). CDR1 is SQVTM, CDR2 ANQGSEA, per germline. This CDR3 contains 14 residues. The V and J ends lost 2 bases and 5 bases respectively, with 15 bases between them. CDR3 nucleotide sequence: TGCAGCGTTGAAAATCAGGGGCAGATTACTGAAGCTTTCTTT. Protein: CSVENQGQITEAFF.